The rows below give T cell receptor beta chains drawn from one sample of a study of T cells after yellow fever vaccination. Via MiXCR, TCRdb re-called the 5' RACE reads, giving one row per CDR3 protein. The data show approximately 300,000 distinct CDR3 sequences, with 8.5% to 9% seen just once and 18% held by the top ten. Sequences were derived from PBMCs, sampled on the day of the first yellow fever vaccination. These receptors were taken from a man between 18 and 35 years old who received the YFV17D yellow fever vaccine. The CDR3 runs from the conserved cysteine through the conserved F or W. D genes are given only for firm matches. Part of the rows lack a size; the others show once, few, many or a class for expanded clones.

few	TRBJ2-4	TRBV18	TRBD2	TGTGCCAGCTCACCCACTAGCGGGGCTCTAGCCAAAAACATTCAGTACTTC	CASSPTSGALAKNIQYF
NA	TRBJ2-1	TRBV2	TRBD1	TGTGCCAGCAGCCTACAGGGGGTGAGCAATGAGCAGTTCTTC	CASSLQGVSNEQFF
few	TRBJ2-2	TRBV7-2	NA	TGTGCCAGCAGCTCTAGCACCGGGGAGCTGTTTTTT	CASSSSTGELFF
few	TRBJ1-1	TRBV28	NA	TGTGCCAGCAGTTTCCCAGCGAGGGGCACTGAAGCTTTCTTT	CASSFPARGTEAFF
NA	TRBJ1-2	TRBV4-3	TRBD1	TGCGCCAGCAGCGGGACCAGGGGGCACGGTGGCTACACCTTC	CASSGTRGHGGYTF
NA	TRBJ2-3	TRBV7-6	TRBD1	TGTGCCAGCAGCTTCGGGGCGGGACAGGGGACAGATACGCAGTATTTT	CASSFGAGQGTDTQYF
many	TRBJ2-5	TRBV7-9	TRBD1	TGTGCCAGTGGGACAGTGGAGACCCAGTACTTC	CASGTVETQYF
few	TRBJ2-1	TRBV27	TRBD1	TGTGCCAGCAGCTTCTCTGGGACAGGGATTAATGAGCAGTTCTTC	CASSFSGTGINEQFF
many	TRBJ2-7	TRBV7-2	NA	TGTGCCAGCAGCCCGACAGGGAGGAACGAGCAGTACTTC	CASSPTGRNEQYF
few	TRBJ2-3	TRBV12-3/TRBV12-4	TRBD2	TGTGCCAGCTGGGGGGGGACAGATACGCAGTATTTT	CASWGGTDTQYF
few	TRBJ1-5	TRBV6-2/TRBV6-3	NA	TGTGCCAGCAGCCCTCGGGGATTGAGCAATCAGCCCCAGCATTTT	CASSPRGLSNQPQHF
NA	TRBJ1-1	TRBV4-3	TRBD1	TGCGCCAGCAGCCAAGAGAGGGAAGGGACAGGGCTCACTGAAGCTTTCTTT	CASSQEREGTGLTEAFF
NA	TRBJ1-4	TRBV7-9	NA	TGTGCCAGCAGCGCCATCGGGGTGGGGAATGAAAAACTGTTTTTT	CASSAIGVGNEKLFF
few	TRBJ1-6	TRBV20-1	NA	TGCAGTGCTAGAGACCACGAGGGCATGGCTTCACCCCTCCACTTT	CSARDHEGMASPLHF
few	TRBJ1-1	TRBV20-1	NA	TGCAGTGCTAGAAGTAGGGACGGGAACACTGAAGCTTTCTTT	CSARSRDGNTEAFF
NA	TRBJ1-2	TRBV19	NA	TGTGCCAGTAGTCTAGGAGGCGGAGTAACCCATGGCTACACCTTC	CASSLGGGVTHGYTF
few	TRBJ1-4	TRBV20-1	NA	TGCAGTGCCCCCGGGGCAGGGAGAGAGAAACTGTTTTTT	CSAPGAGREKLFF
few	TRBJ2-1	TRBV4-2	NA	TGTGCCAGCAGCCAAGTGGGGGAATACTACAATGAGCAGTTCTTC	CASSQVGEYYNEQFF
NA	TRBJ2-5	TRBV12-3/TRBV12-4	TRBD1	TGTGCCAGCAGAGCTCAGGGACAGCGCCAAGAGACCCAGTACTTC	CASRAQGQRQETQYF
few	TRBJ1-5	TRBV15	NA	TGTGCCACCAGCAGGTGGGCAGACCATAGCAATCAGCCCCAGCATTTT	CATSRWADHSNQPQHF
few	TRBJ2-3	TRBV5-6	TRBD2	TGTGCCAGCAGCTTGGCTGCTAGCGGGCTCACAGATACGCAGTATTTT	CASSLAASGLTDTQYF
NA	TRBJ1-5	TRBV29-1	NA	TGCAGCGTCCAGCTCACGGGGGCGGGACAGCCCCAGCATTTT	CSVQLTGAGQPQHF
NA	TRBJ1-6	TRBV7-2	NA	TGTGCCAGCAGCTTATATCCCTCAGGGGCAAATTCACCCCTCCACTTT	CASSLYPSGANSPLHF
NA	TRBJ2-7	TRBV7-9	NA	TGTGCCAGCAGAGCCCATCTAGACAGCTACGAGCAGTACTTC	CASRAHLDSYEQYF
few	TRBJ1-4	TRBV4-2	NA	TGTGCCAGCAGCCAAGACTACTGGCCCGCAACTAATGAAAAACTGTTTTTT	CASSQDYWPATNEKLFF
few	TRBJ1-5	TRBV20-1	TRBD1	TGCAGTGCTATGGGACAGTTCAATCAGCCCCAGCATTTT	CSAMGQFNQPQHF
few	TRBJ2-5	TRBV4-1	TRBD2	TGCGCCAGCAGCCAATTGGGACTAGCGGGGAGAAACCAAGAGACCCAGTACTTC	CASSQLGLAGRNQETQYF
few	TRBJ2-7	TRBV25-1	NA	TGTGCCAGCAGGACTGACCTCTCCTACGAGCAGTACTTC	CASRTDLSYEQYF
NA	TRBJ2-3	TRBV6-4	TRBD1	TGTGCCAGCAGTCCGGGGACAGGGGCAGCGGATACGCAGTATTTT	CASSPGTGAADTQYF
few	TRBJ1-2	TRBV5-1	TRBD1	TGCGCCAGCAGCTTGGGCCCCCCGGGACAGGGGAACTATGGCTACACCTTC	CASSLGPPGQGNYGYTF
few	TRBJ1-1	TRBV30	NA	TGTGCCTGGAGTAAAACGGGACATTTGAACACTGAAGCTTTCTTT	CAWSKTGHLNTEAFF
few	TRBJ2-1	TRBV20-1	TRBD2	TGCAGTGCTAGCTTCAGCGGGGGGGGCTGGGATGAGCAGTTCTTC	CSASFSGGGWDEQFF
NA	TRBJ2-7	TRBV12-3/TRBV12-4	NA	TGTGCCAGCAGCCCCGGGCTAGGGGACTACGAGCAGTACTTC	CASSPGLGDYEQYF
NA	TRBJ2-3	TRBV5-1	TRBD2	TGCGCCAGCCGGGGGACTACCAGCACAGATACGCAGTATTTT	CASRGTTSTDTQYF
NA	TRBJ2-3	TRBV5-1	NA	TGCGCCAGCAGCTTGGCCTGGCAGACTAGCACAGATACGCAGTATTTT	CASSLAWQTSTDTQYF
NA	TRBJ2-7	TRBV7-2	NA	TGTGCCAGCAGCCTCCAGGCAGGGTACTCCTACGAGCAGTACTTC	CASSLQAGYSYEQYF
NA	TRBJ2-3	TRBV20-1	NA	TGCAGTGCTACCCCATCACTCGATACGCAGTATTTT	CSATPSLDTQYF
NA	TRBJ1-5	TRBV5-6	NA	TGTGCCAGCAGCTTAGGTTCTAAGTCGCAGCCCCAGCATTTT	CASSLGSKSQPQHF
few	TRBJ2-3	TRBV12-3/TRBV12-4	TRBD2	TGTGCCAGCAGTCCAGTAGCGGGGGGGCCGTCTTGGGATACGCAGTATTTT	CASSPVAGGPSWDTQYF
few	TRBJ2-3	TRBV13	TRBD2	TGTGCCACCCGAGAGCGGGACCTTTCCGATACGCAGTATTTT	CATRERDLSDTQYF
NA	TRBJ2-5	TRBV20-1	NA	TGCAGTGCCCAGAGGTACCAAGAGACCCAGTACTTC	CSAQRYQETQYF
many	TRBJ2-6	TRBV7-2	NA	TGTGCCAGCAGCTTAGCGACTGGGGCCAACGTCCTGACTTTC	CASSLATGANVLTF
few	TRBJ1-2	TRBV27	NA	TGTGCCAGCAGTTTCCAGGAGGGGTATGGCTACACCTTC	CASSFQEGYGYTF
once	TRBJ2-3	TRBV12-3/TRBV12-4	NA	TGTGCCAGCAGAAAAAATAGCTGGGGAAGAGATACGCAGTATTTT	CASRKNSWGRDTQYF
few	TRBJ2-1	TRBV4-3	TRBD2	TGCGCCAGCAGCCAAGATTTCCGGACTAGGGCCCTCTACAATGAGCAGTTCTTC	CASSQDFRTRALYNEQFF
few	TRBJ2-1	TRBV7-3	TRBD2	TGTGCCAGCAGCCCTCTAGCGGGGGCCCACAATGAGCAGTTCTTC	CASSPLAGAHNEQFF
few	TRBJ2-1	TRBV20-1	TRBD2	TGCAGTGCTAGAACTAGCGGGGGTAGGAATGAGCAGTTCTTC	CSARTSGGRNEQFF
few	TRBJ2-7	TRBV20-1	NA	TGCAGTGCTAGTAGGGGGGGAGGACTGGGCGAGCAGTACTTC	CSASRGGGLGEQYF
NA	TRBJ2-4	TRBV28	TRBD2	TGTGCCAGCAGTCCCACGGGGGGGATCGCCAAAAACATTCAGTACTTC	CASSPTGGIAKNIQYF
NA	TRBJ2-2	TRBV12-3/TRBV12-4	TRBD2	TGTGCCAGCAGTTTACTAGCGGGGGAGGGGGAGCTGTTTTTT	CASSLLAGEGELFF
many	TRBJ2-2	TRBV7-6	NA	TGTGCCAGCAGCTCCTCGCGGACTGCTAACACCGGGGAGCTGTTTTTT	CASSSSRTANTGELFF
few	TRBJ2-3	TRBV7-2	NA	TGTGCCAGCAGCCAGCGGGTCTCAGATACGCAGTATTTT	CASSQRVSDTQYF
few	TRBJ1-2	TRBV5-1	NA	TGCGCCAGCAGCTTGGAAGGCAGGGGAGATGGCTACACCTTC	CASSLEGRGDGYTF